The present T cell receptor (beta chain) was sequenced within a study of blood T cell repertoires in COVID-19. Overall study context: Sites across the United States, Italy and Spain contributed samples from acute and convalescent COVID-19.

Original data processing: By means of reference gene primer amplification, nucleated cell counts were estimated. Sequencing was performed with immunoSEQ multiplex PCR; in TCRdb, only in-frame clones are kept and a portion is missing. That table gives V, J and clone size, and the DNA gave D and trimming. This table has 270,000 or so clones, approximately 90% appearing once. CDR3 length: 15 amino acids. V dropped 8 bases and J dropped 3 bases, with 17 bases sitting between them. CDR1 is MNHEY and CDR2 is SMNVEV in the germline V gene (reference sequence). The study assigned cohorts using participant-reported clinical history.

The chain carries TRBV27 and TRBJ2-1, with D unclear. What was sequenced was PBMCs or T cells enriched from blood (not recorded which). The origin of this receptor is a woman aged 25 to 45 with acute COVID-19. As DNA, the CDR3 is TGTGCCAGCCTCCCTGGCCCTCCGATCTACAATGAGCAGTTCTTC. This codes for CASLPGPPIYNEQFF.